This TCR beta chain was obtained from a study of blood T cell repertoires in COVID-19. TCRdb keeps only in-frame clones here, not all; method: immunoSEQ multiplex PCR. The sample has approximately 40,000 clones, about nine tenths seen once; the top ten hold just over 20%. Germline-derived CDR1 and CDR2 are KGHSH and LQKENI. With V trimmed by 6 bases and J by 7 bases, 3 bases remained unmatched. The CDR3 runs to 13 residues. The sequencing sample was made of peripheral blood. The chain links TRBV18 to TRBJ2-1; the match to TRBD1 covers 10 bases. This clonotype was obtained from a man aged 60-69 years with acute or convalescent COVID-19. CDR3 DNA sequence: TGTGCCAGCTCGTTGGGACAGGGGAATGAGCAGTTCTTC. This translates into CASSLGQGNEQFF.